This is a list of T cell receptor beta chains from one sample in a study of blood T cell repertoires in COVID-19. Profiled with immunoSEQ multiplex PCR; TCRdb holds only in-frame clones, not every one. This sample has a few hundred thousand clones, with 86% found just once. What was sequenced was peripheral blood. The receptors derive from a man between 60 and 70 years old with acute or convalescent COVID-19. Both conserved end residues are trimmed from each CDR3. The order of the fields is V gene, J gene, CDR3 protein.

>TRBV6-5|TRBJ2-3
VLGEDYTDTQY
>TRBV16|TRBJ1-3
ASSRGSYGNTIY
>TRBV4-2|TRBJ1-3
ASSQMAGLTGGNTIY
>TRBV7-2|TRBJ2-7
ASSLSPGGPYEQY
>TRBV30|TRBJ1-2
AWRPGNYGYT
>TRBV29-1|TRBJ2-1
SLRGGNEQF
>TRBV25-1|TRBJ1-1
ASSARTGGNRATEAF
>TRBV27|TRBJ1-2
ASSPPYSNYGYT
>TRBV19|TRBJ2-7
ASSTGLAGEQY
>TRBV2|TRBJ2-4
ASEGVAGNIQY
>TRBV6-2/TRBV6-3|TRBJ1-5
ASSGSGQGLYSNQPQH
>TRBV18|TRBJ2-7
ASSPQGLEQY
>TRBV5-4|TRBJ2-2
ASSFGPGTGELF
>TRBV6-2/TRBV6-3|TRBJ2-5
ASSSMGGETQY
>TRBV7-3|TRBJ2-2
ASSLSARAPTNTGELF
>TRBV27|TRBJ2-7
ASSFGSGTTYEQY
>TRBV19|TRBJ2-2
ASSIRRTGGDTGELF
>TRBV7-3|TRBJ2-1
ASSLFAGGHEQF
>TRBV19|TRBJ1-1
ASSLDSPNTEAF
>TRBV19|TRBJ1-1
ASSIVTGTEAF
>TRBV28|TRBJ1-1
AAQTEMNTEAF
>TRBV29-1|TRBJ2-1
SVEDHQDRVSSNEQF
>TRBV25-1|TRBJ1-4
ASSVPGQGAEKLF
>TRBV3-1/TRBV3-2|TRBJ2-1
ASSQDYPGDEQF
>TRBV27|TRBJ1-5
ASSRLFDRSSNQPQH
>TRBV24-1|TRBJ2-3
ATSYPTGGDSDTQY
>TRBV19|TRBJ2-2
ASSPLVLAGANTGELF
>TRBV15|TRBJ2-3
ATSEGSTDTQY
>TRBV5-4|TRBJ2-7
ASRTNTGYEQY
>TRBV27|TRBJ1-2
ASSSSTGTDGYT
>TRBV6-2/TRBV6-3|TRBJ2-7
ASSYDRAGVDEQY
>TRBV7-2|TRBJ2-5
ASSLGTSGSWETQY
>TRBV14|TRBJ1-6
ASSQDLREGSPLH
>TRBV6-4|TRBJ2-7
ASSGPQGYEQY
>TRBV7-3|TRBJ2-5
ASSRDRKETQY
>TRBV9|TRBJ1-4
ASSTRDSSNEKLF
>TRBV11-3|TRBJ2-7
ASSLIPGTSDSYEQY
>TRBV11-1|TRBJ2-7
ASSPDSYYEQY
>TRBV28|TRBJ2-6
ASSLQATDLT
>TRBV13|TRBJ2-7
ASSHGGTGTGGQY
>TRBV29-1|TRBJ2-3
SVAIPRDTQY
>TRBV28|TRBJ2-7
ASRDGTGDRPYEQY
>TRBV5-1|TRBJ2-2
ASSPPGHVYTGELF
>TRBV4-2|TRBJ1-3
ASSQDKTGDFSGNTIY
>TRBV4-1|TRBJ2-1
ASSQGPLAGESEQF
>TRBV19|TRBJ2-7
ASSTRAGGRREQY
>TRBV7-2|TRBJ2-1
ASRLAGGPFSYNEQF
>TRBV5-4|TRBJ2-1
ASSLVGASYNEQF
>TRBV11-3|TRBJ2-1
ASSLDPNSGGQF
>TRBV6-6|TRBJ2-1
ASSQDRTGNEQF
>TRBV28|TRBJ1-2
ASSFGRSLYGYT
>TRBV6-5|TRBJ1-1
ASSRFRSGTEAF
>TRBV7-2|TRBJ2-3
ASSSGLAGVSDTQY
>TRBV28|TRBJ2-7
ASSATPDRSYEQY
>TRBV11-2|TRBJ1-1
ASSLLTGANTEAF
>TRBV24-1|TRBJ2-5
ATSSDRGVLQETQY